The T cell receptor beta chain described here comes from a study of cytomegalovirus exposure and HLA in healthy donors. Only in-frame clones appear in the TCRdb table, and some are missing; sequencing was by immunoSEQ multiplex PCR. The data show about 250,000 clones, roughly 87% seen once. From the approximately 120-subject validation cohort, which was separate from the roughly 700-subject first cohort, the donors were drawn. In this sample, this clone turned up once. This sequence originates from a young man in good health and CMV-seropositive. What was sequenced was PBMCs.

The CDR3 region is CASSVTGILDEQYF. The CDR3 nucleotides are TGCGCCAGCAGCGTGACAGGGATTCTCGACGAGCAGTACTTC. The chain is built from TRBV5-1 and TRBJ2-7; 7 bases match TRBD1. Trimming at V came to 4 bases and at J to 5 bases, leaving 9 bases not matched to a gene. CDR3 length equals 14 residues. The germline V gene has CDR1 SGHRS and CDR2 YFSETQ.